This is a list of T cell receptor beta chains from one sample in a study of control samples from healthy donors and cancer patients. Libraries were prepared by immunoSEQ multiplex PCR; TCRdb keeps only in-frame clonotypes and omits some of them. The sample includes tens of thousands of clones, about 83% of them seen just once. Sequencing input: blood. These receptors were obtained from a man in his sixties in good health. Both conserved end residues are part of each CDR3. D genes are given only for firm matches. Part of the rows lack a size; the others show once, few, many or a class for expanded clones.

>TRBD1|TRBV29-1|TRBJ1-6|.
CSVATGTGGSPLHF
TGCAGCGTGGCGACCGGGACAGGGGGGTCACCCCTCCACTTT
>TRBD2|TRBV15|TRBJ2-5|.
CATSPSGITQETQYF
TGTGCCACCAGCCCGAGCGGGATCACCCAAGAGACCCAGTACTTC
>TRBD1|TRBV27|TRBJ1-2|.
CASSLDRGRKGDAHGYTF
TGTGCCAGCAGTTTAGACAGGGGGCGCAAGGGCGATGCGCATGGCTACACCTTC
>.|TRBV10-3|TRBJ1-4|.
CAISDPTRTNEKLFF
TGTGCCATCAGTGACCCGACAAGGACTAATGAAAAACTGTTTTTT
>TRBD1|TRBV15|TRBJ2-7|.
CATSRDRGPYEQYF
TGTGCCACCAGCAGGGACAGGGGACCCTACGAGCAGTACTTC
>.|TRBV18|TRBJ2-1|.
CASSRRQILYNEQFF
TGTGCCAGCTCACGCCGACAGATCCTCTACAATGAGCAGTTCTTC
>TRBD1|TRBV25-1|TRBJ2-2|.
CASSGGQGDTGELFF
TGTGCCAGCAGTGGAGGACAGGGGGACACCGGGGAGCTGTTTTTT
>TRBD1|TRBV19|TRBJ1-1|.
CASSITGTAKNEAFF
TGTGCCAGTAGTATTACCGGGACAGCCAAAAATGAAGCTTTCTTT
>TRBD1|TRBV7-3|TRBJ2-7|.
CASSYPKLRDRDSGPYEQYF
TGTGCCAGCAGCTATCCTAAGCTCCGGGACAGGGATAGTGGGCCCTACGAGCAGTACTTC
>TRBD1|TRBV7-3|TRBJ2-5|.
CASSSLGGQEETQYF
TGTGCCAGCAGCTCCCTTGGGGGACAGGAGGAGACCCAGTACTTC
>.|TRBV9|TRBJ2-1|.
CASSVDIYGKATYNEQFF
TGTGCCAGCAGCGTAGATATATACGGGAAAGCGACCTACAATGAGCAGTTCTTC
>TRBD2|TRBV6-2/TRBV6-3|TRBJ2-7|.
CASSYGTRSYEQYF
TGTGCCAGCAGTTACGGGACTAGATCCTACGAGCAGTACTTC
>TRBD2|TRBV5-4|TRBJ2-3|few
CASSLTSGTVDTQYF
TGTGCCAGCAGCTTGACTAGCGGGACGGTAGATACGCAGTATTTT
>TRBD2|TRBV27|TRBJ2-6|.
CASRTSGSAGANVLTF
TGTGCCAGCAGAACTAGCGGGAGCGCTGGGGCCAACGTCCTGACTTTC
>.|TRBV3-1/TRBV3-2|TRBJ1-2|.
CASSQPGGGYTF
TGTGCCAGCAGCCAACCGGGGGGTGGCTACACCTTC
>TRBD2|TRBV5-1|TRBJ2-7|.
CASSLTSGRAYEQYF
TGCGCCAGCAGCCTGACTAGCGGGAGGGCCTACGAGCAGTACTTC
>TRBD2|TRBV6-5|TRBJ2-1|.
CASSITSGRANEQFF
TGTGCCAGCAGCATTACTAGCGGGAGGGCCAATGAGCAGTTCTTC
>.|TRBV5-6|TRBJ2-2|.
CASSLDTRETGELFF
TGTGCCAGCAGCTTAGACACCCGGGAGACCGGGGAGCTGTTTTTT
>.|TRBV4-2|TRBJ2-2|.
CASSQAANTGELFF
TGTGCCAGCAGCCAAGCGGCGAACACCGGGGAGCTGTTTTTT
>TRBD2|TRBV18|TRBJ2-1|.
CASSPTSGGGSYNEQFF
TGTGCCAGCTCACCTACTAGCGGGGGGGGCTCCTACAATGAGCAGTTCTTC